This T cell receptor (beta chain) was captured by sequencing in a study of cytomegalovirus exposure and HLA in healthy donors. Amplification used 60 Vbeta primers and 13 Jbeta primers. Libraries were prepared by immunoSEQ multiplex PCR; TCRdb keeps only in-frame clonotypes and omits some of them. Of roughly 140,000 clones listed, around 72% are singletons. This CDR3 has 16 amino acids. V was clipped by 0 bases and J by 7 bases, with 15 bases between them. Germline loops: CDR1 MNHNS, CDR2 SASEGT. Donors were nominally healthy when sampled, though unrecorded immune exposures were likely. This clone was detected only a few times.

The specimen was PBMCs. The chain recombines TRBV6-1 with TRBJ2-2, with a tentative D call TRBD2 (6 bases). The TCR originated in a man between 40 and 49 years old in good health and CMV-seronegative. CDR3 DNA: TGTGCCAGCAGTGAAGCCTGGCGGGGTGGTGGCGGGGAGCTGTTTTTT. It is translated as CASSEAWRGGGGELFF.